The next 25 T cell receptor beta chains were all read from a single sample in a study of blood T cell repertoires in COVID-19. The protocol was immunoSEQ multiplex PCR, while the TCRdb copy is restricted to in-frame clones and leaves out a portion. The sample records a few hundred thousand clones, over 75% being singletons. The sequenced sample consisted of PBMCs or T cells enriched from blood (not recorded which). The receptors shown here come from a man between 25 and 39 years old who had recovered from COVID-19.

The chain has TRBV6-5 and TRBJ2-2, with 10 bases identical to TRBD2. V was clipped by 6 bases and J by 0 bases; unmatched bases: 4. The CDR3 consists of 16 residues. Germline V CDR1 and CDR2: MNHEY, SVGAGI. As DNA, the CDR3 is TGTGCCAGCAGCTACCTAGCGGGGGCGAACACCGGGGAGCTGTTTTTT. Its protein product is CASSYLAGANTGELFF.

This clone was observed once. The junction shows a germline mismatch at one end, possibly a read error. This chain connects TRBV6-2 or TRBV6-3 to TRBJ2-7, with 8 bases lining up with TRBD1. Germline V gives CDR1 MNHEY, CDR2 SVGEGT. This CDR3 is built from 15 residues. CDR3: CASSRKQGGGYEEYF. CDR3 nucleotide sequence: TGTGCCAGCAGTCGTAAACAGGGGGGAGGCTACGAGGAGTACTTC.

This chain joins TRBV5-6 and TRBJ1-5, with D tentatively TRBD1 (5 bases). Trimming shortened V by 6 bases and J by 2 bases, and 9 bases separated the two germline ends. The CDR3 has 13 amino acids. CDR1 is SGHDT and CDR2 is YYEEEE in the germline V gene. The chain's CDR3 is CASTWGGNQPQHF. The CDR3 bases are TGTGCCAGCACCTGGGGGGGCAATCAGCCCCAGCATTTT.

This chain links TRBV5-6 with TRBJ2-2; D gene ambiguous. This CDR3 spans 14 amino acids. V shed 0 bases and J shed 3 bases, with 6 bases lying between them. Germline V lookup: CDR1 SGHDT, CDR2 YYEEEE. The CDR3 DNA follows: TGTGCCAGCAGCTTGGACACCTACACCGGGGAGCTGTTTTTT. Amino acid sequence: CASSLDTYTGELFF.

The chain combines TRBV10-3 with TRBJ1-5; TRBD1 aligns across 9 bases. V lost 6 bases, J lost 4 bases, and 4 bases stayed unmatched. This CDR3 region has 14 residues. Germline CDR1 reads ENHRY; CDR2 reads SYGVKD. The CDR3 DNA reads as TGTGCCATCAGGGGGACAGGGTGGAATCAGCCCCAGCATTTT. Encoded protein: CAIRGTGWNQPQHF.

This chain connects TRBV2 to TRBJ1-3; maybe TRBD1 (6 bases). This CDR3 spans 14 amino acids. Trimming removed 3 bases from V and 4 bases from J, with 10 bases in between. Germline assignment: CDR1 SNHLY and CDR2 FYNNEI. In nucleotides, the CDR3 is TGTGCCAGCAGTGACAGGGGCAAAGGAAACACCATATATTTT. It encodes CASSDRGKGNTIYF.

CDR3 region: CASSLDWGRFNEQFF. The CDR3 region has the DNA TGTGCCAGCAGCTTAGATTGGGGGCGTTTCAATGAGCAGTTCTTC. This rearrangement joins TRBV7-2 to TRBJ2-1; TRBD1 is a possible D gene (6 bases). V was pared by 1 base and J by 6 bases, with 13 bases between. The CDR3 spans 15 residues. Per germline, CDR1 SGHTA and CDR2 FQGNSA.

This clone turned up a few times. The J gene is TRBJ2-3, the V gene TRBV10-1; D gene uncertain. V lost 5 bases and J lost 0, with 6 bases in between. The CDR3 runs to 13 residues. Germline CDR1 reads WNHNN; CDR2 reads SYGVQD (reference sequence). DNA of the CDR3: TGCGCCAGCAGTCAGACTAGCACAGATACGCAGTATTTT. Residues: CASSQTSTDTQYF.

CDR3 region: CASSPDMYYGYTF. The CDR3 DNA reads TGTGCCAGCAGTCCGGACATGTACTATGGCTACACCTTC. The chain recombines TRBV6-5 with TRBJ1-2; the D gene is possibly TRBD1 (5 bases). Germline CDR1 is MNHEY and CDR2 is SVGAGI. Trimming took 5 bases from V and 3 from J, leaving 10 bases between them. The CDR3 is 13 amino acids.

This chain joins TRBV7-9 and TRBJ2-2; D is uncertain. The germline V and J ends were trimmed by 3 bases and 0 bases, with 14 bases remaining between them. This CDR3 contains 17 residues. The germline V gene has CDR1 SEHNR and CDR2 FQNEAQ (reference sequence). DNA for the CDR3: TGTGCCAGCAGCTTTGTGTGGGCAACTCCGAACACCGGGGAGCTGTTTTTT. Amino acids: CASSFVWATPNTGELFF. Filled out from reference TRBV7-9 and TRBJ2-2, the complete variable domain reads DTGVSQNPRHKITKRGQNVTFRCDPISEHNRLYWYRQTLGQGPEFLTYFQNEAQLEKSRLLSDRFSAERPKGSFSTLEIQRTEQGDSAMYLCASSFVWATPNTGELFFGEGSRLTVL.

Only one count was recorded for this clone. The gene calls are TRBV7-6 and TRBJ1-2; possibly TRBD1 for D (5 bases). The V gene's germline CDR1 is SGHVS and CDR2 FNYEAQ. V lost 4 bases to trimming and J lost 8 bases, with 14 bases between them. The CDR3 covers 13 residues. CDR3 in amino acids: CASSSGITGGYTF. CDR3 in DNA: TGTGCCAGCAGCTCTGGGATCACAGGAGGCTACACCTTC.

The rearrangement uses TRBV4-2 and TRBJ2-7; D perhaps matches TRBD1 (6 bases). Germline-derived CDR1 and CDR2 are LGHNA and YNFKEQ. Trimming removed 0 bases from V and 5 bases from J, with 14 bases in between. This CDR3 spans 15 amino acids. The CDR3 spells CASSQDSTGWNEQYF. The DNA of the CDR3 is TGTGCCAGCAGCCAAGATAGTACAGGGTGGAACGAGCAGTACTTC.

The CDR3: CAWSVDRGFRSTEAFF. The DNA for the CDR3 is TGTGCCTGGAGTGTGGACAGGGGGTTCCGTAGCACTGAAGCTTTCTTT. The V and J genes are TRBV30 and TRBJ1-1; TRBD1 aligns across 10 bases. This CDR3 has 16 residues. Per the germline V gene, CDR1 is GTSNPN and CDR2 is SVGIG (reference sequence). V shed 0 bases and J 4 bases; nucleotides not matched to a gene: 8.

The CDR3 nucleotides read TGTGCCAGCAGTTTGAACAGGGCCGACGAGCAGTACTTC. Translating gives CASSLNRADEQYF. V gene TRBV12-3 or TRBV12-4 combines with J gene TRBJ2-7; weak D call: TRBD1 (6 bases). This CDR3 has 13 residues. V was pared by 3 bases and J by 5 bases, with 11 bases between.

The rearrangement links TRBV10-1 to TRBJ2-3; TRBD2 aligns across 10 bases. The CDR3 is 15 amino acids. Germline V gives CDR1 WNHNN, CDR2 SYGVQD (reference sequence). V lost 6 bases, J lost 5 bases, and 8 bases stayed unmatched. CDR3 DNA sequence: TGCGCCAGCAGCGAGAGCGGGGGGGCCAGAGATACGCAGTATTTT. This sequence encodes CASSESGGARDTQYF.

The CDR3 nucleotides read TGTGCCAGCAGTTTACGGGACAGGGGCTATGGCTACACCTTC. Its protein product is CASSLRDRGYGYTF. The V and J genes are TRBV27 and TRBJ1-2, with TRBD1 matching 10 bases. Germline V gene lookup returns CDR1 MNHEY and CDR2 SMNVEV (reference sequence). The CDR3 is 14 amino acids. V lost 2 bases to trimming and J lost 4 bases; unmatched junction nucleotides: 1.

DNA for the CDR3: TGTGCCAGCAGCAAGCCTTTATCCGGGACAGCCTACGAGCAGTACTTC. Its protein is CASSKPLSGTAYEQYF. J is TRBJ2-7 and V is TRBV7-9; TRBD1 agrees at 7 bases. The V gene end was trimmed by 5 bases and the J gene end by 2 bases; junction bases not matched to a gene: 12. The CDR3 consists of 16 residues. CDR1 and CDR2 from the germline V gene are SEHNR and FQNEAQ (reference sequence).

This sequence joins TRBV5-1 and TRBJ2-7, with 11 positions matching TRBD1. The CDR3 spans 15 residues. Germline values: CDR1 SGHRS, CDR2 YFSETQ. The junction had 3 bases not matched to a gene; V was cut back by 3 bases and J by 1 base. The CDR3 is CASSSWDRGSYEQYF. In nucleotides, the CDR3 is TGCGCCAGCAGCTCCTGGGACAGGGGGTCCTACGAGCAGTACTTC.

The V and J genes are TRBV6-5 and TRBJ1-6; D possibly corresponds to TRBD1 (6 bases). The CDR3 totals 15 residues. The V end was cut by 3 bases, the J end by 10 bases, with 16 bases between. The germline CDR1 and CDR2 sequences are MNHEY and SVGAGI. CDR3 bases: TGTGCCAGCAGTTATCTCAGGGGTTTTCTCTCACCCCTCCACTTT. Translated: CASSYLRGFLSPLHF.

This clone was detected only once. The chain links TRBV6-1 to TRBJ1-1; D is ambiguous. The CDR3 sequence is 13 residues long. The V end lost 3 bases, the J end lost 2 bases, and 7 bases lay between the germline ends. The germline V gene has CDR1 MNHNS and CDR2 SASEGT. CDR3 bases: TGTGCCAGCAGTGAGAGGGAAAACACTGAAGCTTTCTTT. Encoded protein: CASSERENTEAFF.

The CDR3 coding sequence is TGTGCCAGCAGCCCGGGACTAGCGGGGGGGCCCGGAGATACGCAGTATTTT. The encoded protein is CASSPGLAGGPGDTQYF. This rearrangement joins TRBV7-9 to TRBJ2-3, with 16 bases matching TRBD2. The V gene's germline CDR1 is SEHNR and CDR2 FQNEAQ (reference sequence). With 5 bases clipped from V and 5 bases from J, the junction kept 7 bases outside the gene matches. This CDR3 is built from 17 residues.

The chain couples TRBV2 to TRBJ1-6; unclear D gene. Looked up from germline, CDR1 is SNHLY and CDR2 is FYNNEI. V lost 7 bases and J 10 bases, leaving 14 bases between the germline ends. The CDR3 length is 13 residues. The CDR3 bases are TGTGCCAGCACGACCGACGGAGACTCACCCCTCCACTTT. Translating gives CASTTDGDSPLHF. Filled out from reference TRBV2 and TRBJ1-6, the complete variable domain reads EPEVTQTPSHQVTQMGQEVILRCVPISNHLYFYWYRQILGQKVEFLVSFYNNEISEKSEIFDDQFSVERPDGSNFTLKIRSTKLEDSAMYFCASTTDGDSPLHFGNGTRLTVT.

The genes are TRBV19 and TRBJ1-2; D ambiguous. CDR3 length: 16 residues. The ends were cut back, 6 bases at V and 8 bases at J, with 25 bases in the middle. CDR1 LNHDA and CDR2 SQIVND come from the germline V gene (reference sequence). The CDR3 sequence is CASSDRYPTSVGGYTF. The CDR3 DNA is TGTGCCAGTAGCGACCGGTACCCTACCAGCGTCGGGGGCTACACCTTC.

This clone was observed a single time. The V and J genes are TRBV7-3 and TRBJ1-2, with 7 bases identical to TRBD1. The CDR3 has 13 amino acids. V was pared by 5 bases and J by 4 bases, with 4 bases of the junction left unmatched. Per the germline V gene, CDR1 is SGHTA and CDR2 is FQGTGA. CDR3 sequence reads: CASSEQGSYGYTF. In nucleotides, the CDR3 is TGTGCCAGCAGCGAACAGGGGTCCTATGGCTACACCTTC. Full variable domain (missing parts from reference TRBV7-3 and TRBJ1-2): GAGVSQTPSNKVTEKGKYVELRCDPISGHTALYWYRQSLGQGPEFLIYFQGTGAADDSGLPNDRFFAVRPEGSVSTLKIQRTERGDSAVYLCASSEQGSYGYTFGSGTRLTVV.

The CDR3 region has the DNA TGCGCCAGCAGTGGGACAGCCAACTCTGGAAACACCATATATTTT. Encoded protein: CASSGTANSGNTIYF. V gene TRBV10-1 combines with J gene TRBJ1-3; D is perhaps TRBD1 (6 bases). With 4 bases removed from V and 0 bases from J, the gap between germline ends came to 10 bases. The germline gives CDR1 WNHNN, CDR2 SYGVQD (reference sequence). The CDR3 extends over 15 amino acids.